This entry lists 8 T cell receptor beta chains sequenced from one sample in a study of response to subunit inactivated influenza vaccine. TCRdb reprocessed the RT-PCR reads via MiXCR and lists one record per CDR3 protein. The sample lists approximately 530,000 distinct CDR3 sequences; 10% to 15% were seen once. The input for sequencing was PBMCs from blood, taken 45 days after vaccination. The receptors originated from a man aged 50 or older who received an inactivated influenza vaccine.

This clonotype was observed many times. The chain couples TRBV4-2 to TRBJ2-5; TRBD2 aligns across 7 bases. Per germline, CDR1 LGHNA and CDR2 YNFKEQ. The V gene end was trimmed by 6 bases and the J gene end by 5 bases; junction bases not matched to a gene: 9. The length of the CDR3 is 14 residues. The CDR3 sequence: CASSAAGVGETQYF. The CDR3 DNA reads as TGTGCCAGCAGTGCGGCGGGAGTGGGGGAGACCCAGTACTTC.

There are a few counts of this clonotype. The chain joins TRBV6-5 to TRBJ2-7; 8 bases line up with TRBD1. Germline V lookup: CDR1 MNHEY, CDR2 SVGAGI. The CDR3 sequence is 14 residues long. The V and J ends lost 4 bases and 8 bases, in that order; junction bases with no gene match: 10. The CDR3 coding sequence is TGTGCCAGCAGTTCTTGGACAGGGCCGCAGAAGCAGTACTTC. It encodes CASSSWTGPQKQYF.

This clonotype was recorded at least ten times. V gene TRBV20-1 combines with J gene TRBJ2-1, with TRBD2 identical over 12 bases. CDR3 length: 15 amino acids. V dropped 2 bases and J dropped 7; count of bases not matched to a gene: 6. The germline V gene has CDR1 DFQATT and CDR2 SNEGSKA (reference sequence). CDR3 region: CSARMLAGGPNEQFF. CDR3 in DNA: TGCAGTGCTAGAATGCTAGCGGGAGGGCCTAATGAGCAGTTCTTC.

This clonotype was observed a handful of times. The chain is built from TRBV5-1 and TRBJ1-5; D gene uncertain. There are 15 residues in the CDR3. The germline CDR1 and CDR2 sequences are SGHRS and YFSETQ. Trimming took off 3 bases at V and 1 base at J, with 11 bases between the two ends. The CDR3 spells CASSYRPGSNQPQHF. In nucleotides, the CDR3 is TGCGCCAGCAGCTACCGTCCGGGGAGCAATCAGCCCCAGCATTTT.

This sequence joins TRBV7-2 and TRBJ1-5, with unresolved D. The CDR3 is 16 amino acids. Looked up from germline, CDR1 is SGHTA and CDR2 is FQGNSA. V lost 1 base to trimming and J lost 0 bases, with 10 bases between them. CDR3 coding DNA: TGTGCCAGCAGCTTAGGAGCAAGAAATAGCAATCAGCCCCAGCATTTT. Translated, it gives CASSLGARNSNQPQHF.

This clonotype was counted a few times. The V and J genes are TRBV6-5 and TRBJ2-7; no reliable D call. The CDR3 covers 11 residues. CDR1 and CDR2 from the germline V gene are MNHEY and SVGAGI. The germline V and J ends were trimmed by 8 bases and 2 bases, with 7 bases remaining between them. CDR3 sequence reads: CASGRTYEQYF. The CDR3 DNA reads TGTGCCAGCGGACGCACCTACGAGCAGTACTTC.

This clonotype was recorded at least ten times. This chain uses TRBV29-1 with TRBJ2-7; tentative D call: TRBD1 (5 bases). Looked up from germline, CDR1 is SQVTM and CDR2 is ANQGSEA. Trimming removed 0 bases from V and 7 bases from J, with 16 bases in between. CDR3 length equals 14 residues. The CDR3 sequence is CSVEDTGGLGEQYF. For the CDR3, the DNA is TGCAGCGTTGAAGATACAGGCGGCCTGGGGGAGCAGTACTTC.

This clonotype was seen a handful of times. J is TRBJ2-1 and V is TRBV11-2; 8 nucleotides agree with TRBD2. From germline, CDR1 is SGHAT and CDR2 FQNNGV. V shed 5 bases and J 2 bases; nucleotides not matched to a gene: 11. The CDR3 covers 17 residues. CDR3 loop: CASSQGSGSYAYNEQFF. As DNA, the CDR3 is TGTGCCAGCAGCCAGGGCAGCGGGAGTTATGCCTACAATGAGCAGTTCTTC.